These T cell receptor beta chains were read from a single sample in a study of blood T cell repertoires in COVID-19. Sequenced by immunoSEQ multiplex PCR; TCRdb stores in-frame clones only, minus some. The data show approximately 87,000 clones, with roughly 80% seen just once and around 15% held by the top ten. The specimen sequenced was peripheral blood. These TCRs come from an elderly woman with acute or convalescent COVID-19. The CDR3 runs from the conserved cysteine through the conserved F or W. The order of the fields is J gene, V gene, D gene, clone size, CDR3 protein, CDR3 DNA. A D gene is named only where the DNA matches it firmly. Clone sizes are given selectively: once, few, many, or a class where the clone is expanded.

J: TRBJ1-1
V: TRBV7-9
D: TRBD1
size: once
CDR3: CASSSTGEETEAFF
DNA: TGTGCCAGCAGCTCGACAGGGGAAGAGACTGAAGCTTTCTTT

J: TRBJ2-2
V: TRBV7-3
D: TRBD1
size: .
CDR3: CASSRRGQGTNTGELFF
DNA: TGTGCCAGCAGCAGAAGGGGACAGGGAACGAACACCGGGGAGCTGTTTTTT

J: TRBJ1-1
V: TRBV13
D: .
size: .
CDR3: CASQPPGHSEAFF
DNA: TGTGCCAGTCAACCCCCGGGACACAGTGAAGCTTTCTTT

J: TRBJ1-3
V: TRBV5-4
D: .
size: .
CDR3: CASSADRSSGNTIYF
DNA: TGTGCCAGCAGCGCCGACAGGAGCTCTGGAAACACCATATATTTT

J: TRBJ1-3
V: TRBV3-1/TRBV3-2
D: TRBD1
size: once
CDR3: CASSQDPQGMDTIYF
DNA: TGTGCCAGCAGCCAAGATCCACAGGGGATGGACACCATATATTTT

J: TRBJ1-2
V: TRBV4-2
D: .
size: .
CDR3: CASSQGRGEGYTF
DNA: TGTGCCAGCAGCCAAGGGAGGGGTGAGGGCTACACCTTC

J: TRBJ1-4
V: TRBV6-5
D: .
size: .
CDR3: CASSYEQGNEKLFF
DNA: TGTGCCAGCAGTTACGAGCAGGGGAATGAAAAACTGTTTTTT

J: TRBJ2-3
V: TRBV3-1/TRBV3-2
D: TRBD2
size: .
CDR3: CASSQPRGGTDTQYF
DNA: TGTGCCAGCAGCCAACCCCGGGGGGGCACAGATACGCAGTATTTT

J: TRBJ2-3
V: TRBV5-6
D: TRBD1
size: .
CDR3: CASSGKTGSSTDTQYF
DNA: TGTGCCAGCAGCGGGAAGACAGGGAGTAGCACAGATACGCAGTATTTT

J: TRBJ1-5
V: TRBV15
D: TRBD1
size: .
CDR3: CATSRRDRGAFEPQHF
DNA: TGTGCCACCAGCAGACGGGACAGGGGCGCTTTCGAGCCCCAGCATTTT

J: TRBJ1-1
V: TRBV9
D: TRBD1
size: .
CDR3: CASSGQGASEAFF
DNA: TGTGCCAGCAGCGGACAGGGTGCTTCTGAAGCTTTCTTT

J: TRBJ1-6
V: TRBV2
D: TRBD1
size: .
CDR3: CAISIPGGRSPLHF
DNA: TGTGCCATATCGATCCCAGGGGGCAGGTCACCCCTCCACTTT

J: TRBJ2-5
V: TRBV5-1
D: TRBD2
size: .
CDR3: CASSRGTSGGFRETQYF
DNA: TGCGCCAGCAGCCGAGGGACTAGCGGGGGGTTTAGAGAGACCCAGTACTTC

J: TRBJ2-7
V: TRBV5-4
D: .
size: .
CDR3: CASSIGQSYEQYF
DNA: TGTGCCAGCAGCATTGGACAGTCCTACGAGCAGTACTTC

J: TRBJ2-7
V: TRBV6-2/TRBV6-3
D: .
size: .
CDR3: CASSFATGLPSYEQYF
DNA: TGTGCCAGCAGTTTTGCGACAGGCCTACCCTCCTACGAGCAGTACTTC

J: TRBJ1-5
V: TRBV30
D: TRBD1
size: .
CDR3: CAWLPGTGGLSNQPQHF
DNA: TGTGCCTGGCTCCCCGGGACAGGGGGATTAAGCAATCAGCCCCAGCATTTT

J: TRBJ1-1
V: TRBV6-5
D: .
size: .
CDR3: CASQKGGAETEAFF
DNA: TGTGCCAGCCAAAAAGGGGGGGCAGAGACTGAAGCTTTCTTT